These 26 T cell receptor beta chains were sequenced from one sample in a study of T-cell memory formation after mild COVID-19. TCRdb reprocessed the 5' RACE reads via MiXCR and lists one record per CDR3 protein. The repertoire holds 50,000 or so distinct CDR3 sequences, with roughly a tenth as singletons. What was sequenced was PBMCs or a T cell subset sorted from them (not recorded which). These receptor sequences come from an adult woman who had mild COVID-19 (a few samples of this study predate the infection). Cell type and time point are not known.

On this clonotype: Just one base apart from a much larger clone, this may be a read error. This chain uses TRBV5-5 with TRBJ2-1; D gene uncertain. The CDR3 contains 11 residues. V gave up 5 bases and J gave up 8 bases, with 8 bases separating them. The germline CDR1 and CDR2 sequences are SGHKS and YYEKEE (reference sequence). The CDR3 DNA follows: TGTGCCAGCAGATTAGAGTATGAGCAGTTCTTC. This encodes CASRLEYEQFF.

The chain is built from TRBV18 and TRBJ1-1; 7 bases line up with TRBD1. This CDR3 spans 14 amino acids. CDR1 and CDR2 (germline): KGHSH, LQKENI. The ends lost 1 base at V and 5 bases at J; junction bases unmatched: 4. The CDR3 bases are TGTGCCAGCTCACCACAGGGGGCCGGGACTGAAGCTTTCTTT. Protein: CASSPQGAGTEAFF.

Only a few counts were recorded for this clonotype. The chain joins TRBV23-1 to TRBJ2-2; D possibly corresponds to TRBD2 (7 bases). TRBV23-1 is treated as an ORF (open reading frame) with a function not yet certain. V lost 6 bases to trimming and J lost 7 bases, with 15 bases between them. This CDR3 has 14 residues. The CDR3 DNA sequence: TGCGCCAGCAGCCGAGGGGGGGCAATCGGGGAGCTGTTTTTT. Translated, it gives CASSRGGAIGELFF.

The chain carries TRBV15 and TRBJ1-5; no clear D gene. Germline V lookup: CDR1 LNHNV, CDR2 YYDKDF (reference sequence). The V end was cut by 1 base, the J end by 5 bases, with 6 bases between. This CDR3 comprises 13 residues. CDR3 nucleotide sequence: TGTGCCACCAGCAGAGTCTCGGATCAGCCCCAGCATTTT. It specifies CATSRVSDQPQHF. Full variable domain (outside the CDR3, taken from reference TRBV15 and TRBJ1-5): DAMVIQNPRYQVTQFGKPVTLSCSQTLNHNVMYWYQQKSSQAPKLLFHYYDKDFNNEADTPDNFQSRRPNTSFCFLDIRSPGLGDTAMYLCATSRVSDQPQHFGDGTRLSIL.

The chain carries TRBV23-1 and TRBJ2-2; D uncertain. TRBV23-1 is marked as an open reading frame, function uncertain. This CDR3 region has 10 residues. DNA of the CDR3: TGCGCGATGAACACCGGGGAGCTGTTTTTT. As protein: CAMNTGELFF.

This clonotype has ten or more counts. J is TRBJ2-5 and V is TRBV5-6; D may correspond to TRBD1 or TRBD2 (6 bases each). The CDR3 is made up of 15 amino acids. Germline-derived CDR1 and CDR2 are SGHDT and YYEEEE. V lost 5 bases and J lost 0, with 14 bases in between. CDR3 region: CASRGYRDYQETQYF. As DNA, the CDR3 is TGTGCCAGCAGGGGCTACAGGGACTACCAAGAGACCCAGTACTTC.

V gene TRBV4-1 combines with J gene TRBJ2-2; D call uncertain. V lost 1 base to trimming and J lost 2 bases, with 8 bases between them. In germline, CDR1 is MGHRA, CDR2 YSYEKL. The CDR3 has 15 amino acids. The CDR3 sequence is CASSQVAYNTGELFF. CDR3 nucleotides: TGCGCCAGCAGCCAAGTGGCGTACAACACCGGGGAGCTGTTTTTT.

The DNA for the CDR3 is TGCGCCAGCAGACCGGGACAGAAAGAGACCCAGTACTTC. It translates to CASRPGQKETQYF. This chain links TRBV23-1 with TRBJ2-5, with 7 bases lining up with TRBD1. TRBV23-1 is an ORF, and what it does is uncertain. This CDR3 has 13 amino acids. V lost 6 bases, J lost 3 bases, and 4 bases stayed unmatched.

This clonotype was seen more than once but under ten times. One end of the junction does not line up with germline, which may come from a read error. V is TRBV6-6 and J is TRBJ2-2; D call uncertain. The CDR3 runs 14 residues. Germline V gene lookup returns CDR1 MNHNY and CDR2 SVGAGI (reference sequence). The CDR3 coding sequence is TGTGCCAGCAGAGACGGCTGGAACACCGTGGAGCTGTTTTTT. This encodes CASRDGWNTVELFF.

This rearrangement joins TRBV30 to TRBJ2-7; 10 bases are a match to TRBD1. Germline values: CDR1 GTSNPN, CDR2 SVGIG (reference sequence). V lost 5 bases to trimming and J lost 2 bases; unmatched junction nucleotides: 0. The CDR3 is 12 residues long. CDR3 in DNA: TGTGCCTGGGGACAGGGGGCCTACGAGCAGTACTTC. Translation gives CAWGQGAYEQYF.

This clonotype was observed a few times. This chain joins TRBV12-3 or TRBV12-4 and TRBJ2-4; D call uncertain. Between the trimmed V and J ends, which lost 7 bases and 6 bases, there was a span of 10 bases. This CDR3 has 12 amino acids. DNA of the CDR3: TGTGCCAGCAAAAACGGCTTAAACATTCAGTACTTC. This gives the protein CASKNGLNIQYF.

This clonotype has at least ten counts. This chain connects TRBV24-1 to TRBJ1-1; the D gene is possibly TRBD1 (6 bases). The CDR3 has 15 amino acids. CDR1 is KGHDR and CDR2 is SFDVKD in the germline V gene. V was cut by 2 bases and J by 1 base, with 10 bases left in between. The CDR3 region has the DNA TGTGCCACCAGTGATTCTGGGACAACGAACACTGAAGCTTTCTTT. This sequence encodes CATSDSGTTNTEAFF.

This clonotype was seen ten or more times. This chain uses TRBV11-2 with TRBJ1-1; D is ambiguous. Between the trimmed V and J ends, which lost 5 bases and 5 bases, there was a span of 12 bases. Germline-derived CDR1 and CDR2 are SGHAT and FQNNGV. CDR3 length equals 13 residues. CDR3 residues: CASSRPGWTEAFF. The CDR3 bases are TGTGCCAGCAGCCGACCGGGGTGGACTGAAGCTTTCTTT.

This clonotype has more than one count but fewer than ten. The V and J genes are TRBV28 and TRBJ1-5; D gene uncertain. Germline-derived CDR1 and CDR2 are MDHEN and SYDVKM. The CDR3 loop spans 14 amino acids. Trimming took 3 bases from V and 5 from J, leaving 11 bases between them. The CDR3 loop reads CASSFRGRHQPQHF. The CDR3 DNA is TGTGCCAGCAGTTTTCGGGGTCGTCATCAGCCCCAGCATTTT.

The chain joins TRBV2 to TRBJ1-2; D unresolved. This CDR3 has 13 residues. V was cut by 2 bases and J by 3 bases, with 7 bases left in between. Germline CDR1 SNHLY, CDR2 FYNNEI. The CDR3 spells CASSEREDYGYTF. CDR3 coding DNA: TGTGCCAGCAGTGAACGGGAAGACTATGGCTACACCTTC.

The chain is built from TRBV10-3 and TRBJ1-5, with D possibly TRBD1 on 5 matching bases. Germline CDR1 reads ENHRY; CDR2 reads SYGVKD. The CDR3 spans 15 residues. V lost 2 bases and J lost 7, with 15 bases in between. The CDR3 here is CAISEELGGGQPQHF. The CDR3 nucleotides read TGTGCCATCAGTGAGGAACTGGGGGGGGGACAGCCCCAGCATTTT.

This clonotype was picked up many times. V gene TRBV20-1 combines with J gene TRBJ2-2, with 10 bases matching TRBD2. Germline V gene sequence: CDR1 DFQATT, CDR2 SNEGSKA (reference sequence). The CDR3 runs to 17 residues. J gave up 5 bases and V 0 bases, and 9 bases lay outside the gene matches. Here the CDR3 reads CSAREVLAGAGTGELFF. Written as DNA, the CDR3 is TGCAGTGCTAGAGAAGTGCTAGCGGGAGCGGGAACCGGGGAGCTGTTTTTT.

This clonotype occurred a few times. J is TRBJ1-1 and V is TRBV18; the match to TRBD1 covers 7 bases. CDR1 KGHSH and CDR2 LQKENI come from the germline V gene. V shed 8 bases and J 0 bases; nucleotides not matched to a gene: 3. The CDR3 has 13 residues. The CDR3 bases are TGTGCCAGCCGGACAGGAATGAACACTGAAGCTTTCTTT. The encoded protein is CASRTGMNTEAFF.

This chain links TRBV19 with TRBJ2-7, with TRBD1 matching over 10 bases. CDR1 and CDR2 from the germline V gene are LNHDA and SQIVND (reference sequence). CDR3 length: 15 amino acids. V lost 3 bases and J lost 2; bases outside the gene matches: 4. The CDR3 loop is CASSITGTGAYEQYF. CDR3 DNA sequence: TGTGCCAGTAGTATCACCGGGACAGGGGCCTACGAGCAGTACTTC.

This clonotype was recorded many times. The chain links TRBV7-2 to TRBJ2-7; maybe TRBD2 (6 bases). The V gene's germline CDR1 is SGHTA and CDR2 FQGNSA. The CDR3 covers 14 residues. The germline V and J ends were trimmed by 5 bases and 1 base, with 12 bases remaining between them. As DNA, the CDR3 is TGTGCCAGCAGCCGCGGGGCCCCATCCTACGAGCAGTACTTC. Translation: CASSRGAPSYEQYF.

V is TRBV30 and J is TRBJ2-1; either TRBD1 or TRBD2 may supply D (5 bases each). The CDR3 spans 14 residues. Trimming took 3 bases from V and 10 from J, leaving 19 bases between them. Germline CDR1 reads GTSNPN; CDR2 reads SVGIG (reference sequence). In DNA, the CDR3 is TGTGCCTGGAGGACACCGGGACCGCTTCCAGAGCAGTTCTTC. It translates to CAWRTPGPLPEQFF.

This clonotype has ten or more counts. The genes are TRBV6-5 and TRBJ2-7; TRBD2 might be the D (5 bases). The germline gives CDR1 MNHEY, CDR2 SVGAGI. V was cut by 11 bases and J by 0 bases, with 8 bases left in between. This CDR3 has 11 residues. CDR3 DNA sequence: TGTGCCTCGGGAAACTCCTACGAGCAGTACTTC. Its translation: CASGNSYEQYF.

This clonotype was recorded only once. This chain connects TRBV5-1 to TRBJ2-3; the D is unclear. The germline V and J ends were trimmed by 3 bases and 2 bases, with 7 bases remaining between them. The CDR3 covers 13 residues. Germline V gene lookup returns CDR1 SGHRS and CDR2 YFSETQ. The CDR3 DNA is TGCGCCAGCAGCTCGACCTTCACAGATACGCAGTATTTT. This gives the protein CASSSTFTDTQYF.

This clonotype occurred many times. Here the CDR3 DNA reads TGTGCCAGCAGCCCGGATTCGAACACTGAAGCTTTCTTT. Its translation: CASSPDSNTEAFF. The V call is TRBV3-1, the J call TRBJ1-1; D is ambiguous. Between the trimmed V and J ends, which lost 4 bases and 1 base, there was a span of 7 bases. CDR3 length: 13 amino acids. The V gene's germline CDR1 is LGHDT and CDR2 YNNKEL (reference sequence). Together with reference TRBV3-1 and TRBJ1-1, the CDR3 gives the full variable domain: DTAVSQTPKYLVTQMGNDKSIKCEQNLGHDTMYWYKQDSKKFLKIMFSYNNKELIINETVPNRFSPKSPDKAHLNLHINSLELGDSAVYFCASSPDSNTEAFFGQGTRLTVV.

This clonotype was observed at least ten times. The rearrangement uses TRBV18 and TRBJ2-1, with D possibly matching TRBD1 (5 bases). The CDR3 runs to 13 residues. Germline assignment: CDR1 KGHSH and CDR2 LQKENI. Trimming left V 0 bases short and J 7 bases short, with 7 bases between. The CDR3 coding sequence is TGTGCCAGCTCACCACCAGGGGTTAATGAGCAGTTCTTC. Protein product: CASSPPGVNEQFF.

The chain is built from TRBV13 and TRBJ2-1; 12 bases are shared with TRBD2. J was trimmed by 0 bases and V by 4 bases; bases with no gene match: 7. Germline values: CDR1 PRHDT, CDR2 FYEKMQ (reference sequence). There are 18 residues in the CDR3. This chain's CDR3 is CASSSPTSGGRSYNEQFF. The CDR3 DNA reads TGTGCCAGCAGCTCACCGACTAGCGGGGGCCGCTCCTACAATGAGCAGTTCTTC. The full variable domain, completed using reference TRBV13 and TRBJ2-1, is AAGVIQSPRHLIKEKRETATLKCYPIPRHDTVYWYQQGPGQDPQFLISFYEKMQSDKGSIPDRFSAQQFSDYHSELNMSSLELGDSALYFCASSSPTSGGRSYNEQFFGPGTRLTVL.